This T cell receptor (beta chain) was captured in a study of technical replicates of blood from several donors. Sequenced by immunoSEQ multiplex PCR; TCRdb stores in-frame clones only, minus some. The table shows some 75,000 clones, with approximately 97% occurring only once. Germline V gene data show CDR1 as KGHSH and CDR2 as LQKENI. V shed 3 bases and J shed 7 bases, with 13 bases lying between them. The CDR3 is 14 residues long. The sample comprised T cells isolated from PBMCs. This TCR derives from a human donor in good health. The chain carries TRBV18 and TRBJ1-5, with a tentative D call TRBD1 (6 bases). The CDR3 sequence is CASSPAGAGQPQHF. The CDR3 region has the DNA TGTGCCAGCTCACCGGCGGGGGCAGGACAGCCCCAGCATTTT.